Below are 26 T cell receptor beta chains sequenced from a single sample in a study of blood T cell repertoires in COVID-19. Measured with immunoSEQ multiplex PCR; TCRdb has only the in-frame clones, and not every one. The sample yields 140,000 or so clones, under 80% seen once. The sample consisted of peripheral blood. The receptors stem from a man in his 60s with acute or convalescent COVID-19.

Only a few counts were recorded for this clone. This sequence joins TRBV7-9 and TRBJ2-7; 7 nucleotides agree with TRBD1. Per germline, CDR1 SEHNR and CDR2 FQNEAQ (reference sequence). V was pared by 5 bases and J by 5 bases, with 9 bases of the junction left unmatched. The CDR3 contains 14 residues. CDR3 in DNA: TGTGCCAGCAGCGGAGGACAGGTGGGGAACGAGCAGTACTTC. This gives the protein CASSGGQVGNEQYF.

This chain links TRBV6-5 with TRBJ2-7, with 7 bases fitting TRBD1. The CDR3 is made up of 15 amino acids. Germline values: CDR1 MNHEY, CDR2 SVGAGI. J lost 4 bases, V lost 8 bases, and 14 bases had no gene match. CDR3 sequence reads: CASFRGGGQPYEQYF. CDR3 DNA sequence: TGTGCCAGCTTCCGGGGTGGGGGACAGCCTTACGAGCAGTACTTC.

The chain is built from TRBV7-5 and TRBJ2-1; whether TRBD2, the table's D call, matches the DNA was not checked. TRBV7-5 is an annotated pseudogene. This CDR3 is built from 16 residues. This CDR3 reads CVRSLDGTILTDEQFF. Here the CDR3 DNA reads TGTGTCAGAAGCTTAGATGGGACTATTTTGACGGATGAGCAGTTCTTC.

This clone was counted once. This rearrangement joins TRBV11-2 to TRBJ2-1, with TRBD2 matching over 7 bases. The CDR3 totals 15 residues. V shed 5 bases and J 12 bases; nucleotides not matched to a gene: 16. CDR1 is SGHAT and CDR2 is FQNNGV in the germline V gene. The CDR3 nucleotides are TGTGCCAGCAGCCCCGCAACCGGGACTACCGACCCGCAGTTCTTC. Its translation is CASSPATGTTDPQFF.

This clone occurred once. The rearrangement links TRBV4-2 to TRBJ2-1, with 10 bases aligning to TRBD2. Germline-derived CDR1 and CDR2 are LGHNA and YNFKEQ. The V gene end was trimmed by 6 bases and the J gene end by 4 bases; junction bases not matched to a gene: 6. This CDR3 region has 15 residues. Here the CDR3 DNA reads TGTGCCAGCAGTTACACTAGCGGGACATACAATGAGCAGTTCTTC. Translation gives CASSYTSGTYNEQFF.

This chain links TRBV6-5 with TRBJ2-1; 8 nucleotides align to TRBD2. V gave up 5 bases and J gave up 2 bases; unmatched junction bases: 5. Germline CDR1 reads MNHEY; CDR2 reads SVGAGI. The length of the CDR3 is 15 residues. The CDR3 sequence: CASSTSGSPYNEQFF. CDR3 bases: TGTGCCAGCAGTACAAGCGGGAGTCCCTACAATGAGCAGTTCTTC.

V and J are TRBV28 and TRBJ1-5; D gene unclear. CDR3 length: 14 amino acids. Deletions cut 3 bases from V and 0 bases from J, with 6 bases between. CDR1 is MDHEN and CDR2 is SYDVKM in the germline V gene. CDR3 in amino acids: CASSFPYSNQPQHF. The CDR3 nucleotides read TGTGCCAGCAGTTTTCCGTATAGCAATCAGCCCCAGCATTTT.

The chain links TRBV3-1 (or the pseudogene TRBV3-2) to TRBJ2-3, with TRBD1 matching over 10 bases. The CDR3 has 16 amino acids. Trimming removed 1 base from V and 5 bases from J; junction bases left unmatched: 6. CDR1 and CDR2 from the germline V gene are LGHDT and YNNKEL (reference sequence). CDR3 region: CASSQVRDRGLDTQYF. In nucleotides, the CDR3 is TGTGCCAGCAGCCAAGTTCGGGACAGGGGATTAGATACGCAGTATTTT.

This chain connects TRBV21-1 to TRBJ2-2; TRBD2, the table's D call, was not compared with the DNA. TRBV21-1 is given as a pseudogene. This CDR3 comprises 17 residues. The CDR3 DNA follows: TGTGCCAGCAGCAAAGGGGTAAGCGGGAGGGCCTCCGGGGAGCTGTTTTTT. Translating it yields CASSKGVSGRASGELFF.

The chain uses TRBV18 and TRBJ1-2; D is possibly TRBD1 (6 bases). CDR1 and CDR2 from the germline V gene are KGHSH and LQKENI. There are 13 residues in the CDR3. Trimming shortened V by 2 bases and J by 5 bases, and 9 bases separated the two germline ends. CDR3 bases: TGTGCCAGCTCACCAGGGGGCGGTTATGGCTACACCTTC. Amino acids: CASSPGGGYGYTF.

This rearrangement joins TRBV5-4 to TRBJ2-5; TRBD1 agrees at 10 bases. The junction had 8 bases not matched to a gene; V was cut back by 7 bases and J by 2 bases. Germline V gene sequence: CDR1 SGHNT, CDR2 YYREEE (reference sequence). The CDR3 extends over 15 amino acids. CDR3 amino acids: CASSHWGQGQETQYF. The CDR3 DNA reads TGTGCCAGCTCCCACTGGGGACAGGGGCAAGAGACCCAGTACTTC.

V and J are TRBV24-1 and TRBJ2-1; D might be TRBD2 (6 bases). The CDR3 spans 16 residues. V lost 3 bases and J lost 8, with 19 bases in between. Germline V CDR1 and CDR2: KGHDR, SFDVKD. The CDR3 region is CATSDLNTGDSDEQFF. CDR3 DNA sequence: TGTGCCACCAGTGATCTAAACACGGGAGATTCGGATGAGCAGTTCTTC.

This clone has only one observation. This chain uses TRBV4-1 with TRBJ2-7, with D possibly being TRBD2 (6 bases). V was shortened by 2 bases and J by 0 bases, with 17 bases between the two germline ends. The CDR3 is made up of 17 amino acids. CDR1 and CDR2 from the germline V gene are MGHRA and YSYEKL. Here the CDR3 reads CASSQPTLASGSYEQYF. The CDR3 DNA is TGCGCCAGCAGCCAACCGACGCTAGCGTCTGGCTCCTACGAGCAGTACTTC.

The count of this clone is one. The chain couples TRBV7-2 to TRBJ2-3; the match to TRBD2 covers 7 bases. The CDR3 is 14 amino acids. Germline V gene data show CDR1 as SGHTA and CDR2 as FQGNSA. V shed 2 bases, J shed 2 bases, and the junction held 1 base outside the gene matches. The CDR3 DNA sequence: TGTGCCAGCAGCTTATGGGACTACACAGATACGCAGTATTTT. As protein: CASSLWDYTDTQYF.

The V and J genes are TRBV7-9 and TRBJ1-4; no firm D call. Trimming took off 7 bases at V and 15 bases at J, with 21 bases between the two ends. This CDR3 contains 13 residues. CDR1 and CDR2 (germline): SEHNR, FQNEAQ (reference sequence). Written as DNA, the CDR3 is TGTGCCAGCACCCGCGATGGCATCGGTCGGGTGTTTTTT. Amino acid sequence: CASTRDGIGRVFF.

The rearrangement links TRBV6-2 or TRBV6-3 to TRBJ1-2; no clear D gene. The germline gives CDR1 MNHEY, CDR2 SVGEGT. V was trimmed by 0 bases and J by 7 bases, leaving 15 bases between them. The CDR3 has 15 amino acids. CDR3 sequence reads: CASSYSVLDVGGYTF. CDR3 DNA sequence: TGTGCCAGCAGTTACTCGGTCCTAGATGTTGGTGGCTACACCTTC.

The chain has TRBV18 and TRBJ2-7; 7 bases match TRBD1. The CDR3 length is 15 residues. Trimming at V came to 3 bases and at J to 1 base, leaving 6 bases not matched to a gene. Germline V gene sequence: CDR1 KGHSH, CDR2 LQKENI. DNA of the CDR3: TGTGCCAGCTCACCCGACAGGGCCAGATCCTACGAGCAGTACTTC. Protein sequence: CASSPDRARSYEQYF.

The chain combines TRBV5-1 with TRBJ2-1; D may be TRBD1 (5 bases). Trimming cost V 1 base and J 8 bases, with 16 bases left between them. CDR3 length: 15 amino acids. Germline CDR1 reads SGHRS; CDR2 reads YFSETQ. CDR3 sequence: CASSLRQGIRHEQFF. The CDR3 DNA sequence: TGCGCCAGCAGCTTGAGGCAGGGTATACGACATGAGCAGTTCTTC.

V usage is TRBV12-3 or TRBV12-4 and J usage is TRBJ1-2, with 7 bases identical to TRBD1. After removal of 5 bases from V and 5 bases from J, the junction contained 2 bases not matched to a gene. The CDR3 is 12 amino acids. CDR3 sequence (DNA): TGTGCCAGCAGTCCAGGGGGGTATGGCTACACCTTC. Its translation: CASSPGGYGYTF.

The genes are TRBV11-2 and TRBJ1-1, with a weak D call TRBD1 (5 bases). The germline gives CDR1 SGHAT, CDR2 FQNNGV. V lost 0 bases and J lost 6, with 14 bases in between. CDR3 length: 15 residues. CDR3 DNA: TGTGCCAGCAGCTTAGATCGAGCAGGGTACGCTGAAGCTTTCTTT. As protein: CASSLDRAGYAEAFF.

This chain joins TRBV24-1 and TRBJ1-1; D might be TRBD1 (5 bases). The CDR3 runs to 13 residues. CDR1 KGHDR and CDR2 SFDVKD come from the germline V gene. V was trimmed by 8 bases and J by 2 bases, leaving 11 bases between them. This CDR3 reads CATTVRGNTEAFF. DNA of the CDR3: TGTGCCACCACGGTAAGGGGCAACACTGAAGCTTTCTTT.

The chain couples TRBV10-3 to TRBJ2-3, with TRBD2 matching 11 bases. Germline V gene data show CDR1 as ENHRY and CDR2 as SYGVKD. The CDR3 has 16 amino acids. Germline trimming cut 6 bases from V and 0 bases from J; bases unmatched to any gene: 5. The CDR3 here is CAIRAGLAGSTDTQYF. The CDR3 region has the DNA TGTGCCATCAGGGCTGGACTAGCGGGCAGCACAGATACGCAGTATTTT.

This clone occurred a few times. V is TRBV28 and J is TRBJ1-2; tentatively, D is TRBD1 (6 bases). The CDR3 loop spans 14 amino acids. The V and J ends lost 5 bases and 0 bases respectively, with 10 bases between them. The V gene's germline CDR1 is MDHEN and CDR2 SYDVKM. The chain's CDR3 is CASSGYRANYGYTF. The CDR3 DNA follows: TGTGCCAGCAGTGGATACAGGGCTAACTATGGCTACACCTTC.

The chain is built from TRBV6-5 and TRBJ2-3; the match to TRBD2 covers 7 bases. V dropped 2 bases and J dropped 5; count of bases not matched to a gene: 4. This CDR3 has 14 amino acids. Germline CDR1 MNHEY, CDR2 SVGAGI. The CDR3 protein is CASSYGAGIDTQYF. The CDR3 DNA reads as TGTGCCAGCAGTTACGGAGCGGGAATAGATACGCAGTATTTT.

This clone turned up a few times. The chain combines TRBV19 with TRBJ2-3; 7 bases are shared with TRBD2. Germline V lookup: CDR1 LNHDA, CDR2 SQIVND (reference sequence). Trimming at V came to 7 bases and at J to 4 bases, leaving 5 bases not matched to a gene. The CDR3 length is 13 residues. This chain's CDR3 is CASNAGVADTQYF. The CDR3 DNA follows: TGTGCCAGTAACGCGGGAGTCGCAGATACGCAGTATTTT.

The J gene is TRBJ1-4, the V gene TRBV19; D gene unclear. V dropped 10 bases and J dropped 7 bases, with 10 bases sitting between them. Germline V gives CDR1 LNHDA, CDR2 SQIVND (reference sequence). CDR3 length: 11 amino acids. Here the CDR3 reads CATATGEKLFF. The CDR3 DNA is TGTGCCACCGCTACGGGTGAAAAACTGTTTTTT.